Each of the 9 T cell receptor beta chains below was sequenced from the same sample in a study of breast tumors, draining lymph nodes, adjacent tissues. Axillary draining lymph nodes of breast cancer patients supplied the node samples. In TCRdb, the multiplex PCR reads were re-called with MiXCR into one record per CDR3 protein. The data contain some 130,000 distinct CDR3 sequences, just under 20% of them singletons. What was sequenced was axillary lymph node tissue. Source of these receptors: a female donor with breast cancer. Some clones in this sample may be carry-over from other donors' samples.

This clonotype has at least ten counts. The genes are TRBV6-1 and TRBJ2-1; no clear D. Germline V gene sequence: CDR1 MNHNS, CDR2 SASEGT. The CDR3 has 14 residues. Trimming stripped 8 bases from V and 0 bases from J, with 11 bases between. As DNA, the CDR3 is TGTGCCAGCTTAGTTACTCTCTCCTACAATGAGCAGTTCTTC. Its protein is CASLVTLSYNEQFF.

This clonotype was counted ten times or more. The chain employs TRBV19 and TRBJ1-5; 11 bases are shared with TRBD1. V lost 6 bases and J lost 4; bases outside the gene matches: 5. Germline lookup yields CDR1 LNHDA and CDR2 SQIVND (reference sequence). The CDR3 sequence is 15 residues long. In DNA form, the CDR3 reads TGTGCCAGTAGCTTCGGGACAGGGGGGAATCAGCCCCAGCATTTT. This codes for CASSFGTGGNQPQHF.

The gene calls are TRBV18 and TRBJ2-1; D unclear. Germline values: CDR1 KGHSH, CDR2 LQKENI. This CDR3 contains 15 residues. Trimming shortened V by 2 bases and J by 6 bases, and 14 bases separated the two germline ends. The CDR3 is CASSPVAPPRNEQFF. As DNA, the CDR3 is TGTGCCAGCTCACCAGTAGCCCCCCCCCGCAATGAGCAGTTCTTC.

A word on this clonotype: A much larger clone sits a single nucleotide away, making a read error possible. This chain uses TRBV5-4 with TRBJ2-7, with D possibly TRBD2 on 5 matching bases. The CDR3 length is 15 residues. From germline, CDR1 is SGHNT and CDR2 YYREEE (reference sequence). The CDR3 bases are TGTGCCAGCAGGCTTTACGGAGGTCCGACCTACAAGCAGTACTTC. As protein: CASRLYGGPTYKQYF.

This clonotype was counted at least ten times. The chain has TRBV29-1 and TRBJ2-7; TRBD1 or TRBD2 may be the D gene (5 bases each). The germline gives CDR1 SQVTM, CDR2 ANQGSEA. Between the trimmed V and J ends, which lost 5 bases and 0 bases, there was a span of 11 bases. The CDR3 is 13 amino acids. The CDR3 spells CSVRDGRSYEQYF. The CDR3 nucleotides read TGCAGCGTTAGGGACGGACGCTCCTACGAGCAGTACTTC.

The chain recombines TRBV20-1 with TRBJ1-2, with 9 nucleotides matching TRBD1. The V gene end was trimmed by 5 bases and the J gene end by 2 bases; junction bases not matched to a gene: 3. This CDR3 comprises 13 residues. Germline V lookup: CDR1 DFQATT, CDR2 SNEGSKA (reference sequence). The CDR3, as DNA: TGCAGTGCTGCCGGGACAGGGAACTATGGCTACACCTTC. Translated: CSAAGTGNYGYTF.

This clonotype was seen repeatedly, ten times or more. CDR3 sequence (DNA): TGTGCCAGCAGTAGACAGATGAAGAATGAAAAACTGTTTTTT. Residues: CASSRQMKNEKLFF. This chain joins TRBV2 and TRBJ1-4, with D tentatively TRBD1 (5 bases). The V end was cut by 5 bases, the J end by 5 bases, with 12 bases between. Germline lookup yields CDR1 SNHLY and CDR2 FYNNEI. This CDR3 has 14 residues.

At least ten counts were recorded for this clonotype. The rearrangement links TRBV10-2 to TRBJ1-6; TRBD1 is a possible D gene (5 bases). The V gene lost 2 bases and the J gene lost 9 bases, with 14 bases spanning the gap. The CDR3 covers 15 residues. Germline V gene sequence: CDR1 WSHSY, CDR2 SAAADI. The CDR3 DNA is TGCGCCAGCAGTGAGACAGGACCGGGGGGTTCACCCCTCCACTTT. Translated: CASSETGPGGSPLHF.

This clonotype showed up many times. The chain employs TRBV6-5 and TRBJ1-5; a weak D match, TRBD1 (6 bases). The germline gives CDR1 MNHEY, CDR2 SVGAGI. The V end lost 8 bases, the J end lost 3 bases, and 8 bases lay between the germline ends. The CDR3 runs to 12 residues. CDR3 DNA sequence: TGTGCCAGCGGGACAATCAATCAGCCCCAGCATTTT. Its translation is CASGTINQPQHF.